A single sample gave rise to the 29 T cell receptor beta chains below, sequenced in a study of shared clonotypes between healthy human individuals. Produced via immunoSEQ multiplex PCR; TCRdb's table is partial and in-frame only. Among hundreds of thousands of clones, approximately 95% were seen once, and the ten largest hold roughly 0.06%. The sequenced material came from naive CD4+ T cells sorted from blood. Indicated subset: CD45RA+ positively selected. Receptors were obtained from a young woman in good health.

The chain couples TRBV5-1 to TRBJ2-7; either TRBD1 or TRBD2 may fit D (5 bases each). The CDR3 totals 14 residues. Trimming pared 1 base from V and 5 bases from J, leaving 13 bases between. Germline loops: CDR1 SGHRS, CDR2 YFSETQ. The CDR3 DNA is TGCGCCAGCAGCTTGCGTTCCCAGGGACACGAGCAGTACTTC. Its translation is CASSLRSQGHEQYF.

The V call is TRBV5-1, the J call TRBJ1-2; the match to TRBD1 covers 11 bases. The germline CDR1 and CDR2 sequences are SGHRS and YFSETQ. V was clipped by 4 bases and J by 4 bases; unmatched bases: 12. CDR3 size: 17 residues. This chain's CDR3 is CASSPIGAGTGGYGYTF. The DNA for the CDR3 is TGCGCCAGCAGCCCTATTGGGGCAGGGACAGGGGGCTATGGCTACACCTTC.

This rearrangement joins TRBV5-4 to TRBJ2-7; 8 positions agree with TRBD2. CDR3 length: 15 amino acids. V was clipped by 0 bases and J by 0 bases; unmatched bases: 2. Germline V lookup: CDR1 SGHNT, CDR2 YYREEE (reference sequence). Here the CDR3 reads CASSLASGPSYEQYF. The CDR3 DNA follows: TGTGCCAGCAGCTTGGCTAGCGGGCCCTCCTACGAGCAGTACTTC.

The rearrangement uses TRBV28 and TRBJ1-1; possible D gene TRBD1, 5 bases. This CDR3 has 14 amino acids. Germline V lookup: CDR1 MDHEN, CDR2 SYDVKM. V lost 5 bases to trimming and J lost 1 base, with 11 bases between them. DNA of the CDR3: TGTGCCAGCAGTACACACGGGGGGAACACTGAAGCTTTCTTT. Translating gives CASSTHGGNTEAFF.

V and J are TRBV19 and TRBJ1-2, with 10 bases fitting TRBD1. The CDR3 length is 15 residues. Germline-derived CDR1 and CDR2 are LNHDA and SQIVND (reference sequence). The trim removed 1 base at V and 4 bases at J, leaving 3 bases unmatched. CDR3 nucleotide sequence: TGTGCCAGTAGTATAGCCGGACAGGGGGTCTATGGCTACACCTTC. Its translation: CASSIAGQGVYGYTF.

The V and J genes are TRBV6-6 and TRBJ2-2; D may be TRBD1 (5 bases). The CDR3 spans 16 residues. The germline gives CDR1 MNHNY, CDR2 SVGAGI (reference sequence). V was trimmed by 2 bases and J by 5 bases, leaving 15 bases between them. CDR3 DNA: TGTGCCAGCAGTTACGCAGGGAATCCTACGACCGGGGAGCTGTTTTTT. Amino acid sequence: CASSYAGNPTTGELFF.

V usage is TRBV7-8 and J usage is TRBJ1-5, with TRBD1 matching over 7 bases. Germline loops: CDR1 SGHVS, CDR2 FQNEAQ. This CDR3 is built from 16 residues. V lost 5 bases, J lost 4 bases, and 11 bases stayed unmatched. CDR3 in DNA: TGTGCCAGCAGCCTTCGACAGGGAGATTGGAATCAGCCCCAGCATTTT. This gives the protein CASSLRQGDWNQPQHF.

The chain carries TRBV28 and TRBJ2-5; D is perhaps TRBD1 (6 bases). The CDR3 runs 13 residues. Between the trimmed V and J ends, which lost 8 bases and 5 bases, there was a span of 15 bases. Germline V lookup: CDR1 MDHEN, CDR2 SYDVKM. The DNA of the CDR3 is TGTGCCAGCGGTAGGACAGTGGAGGAGACCCAGTACTTC. Translation: CASGRTVEETQYF.

The V gene is TRBV5-1, the J gene TRBJ2-3, with D perhaps matching TRBD1 (6 bases). The germline V gene has CDR1 SGHRS and CDR2 YFSETQ. Deletions cut 3 bases from V and 2 bases from J, with 10 bases between. The CDR3 length is 14 residues. CDR3 region: CASSSGDNTDTQYF. In nucleotides, the CDR3 is TGCGCCAGCAGCTCTGGGGACAACACAGATACGCAGTATTTT.

The chain combines TRBV11-2 with TRBJ1-6; 9 bases match TRBD1. Germline CDR1 reads SGHAT; CDR2 reads FQNNGV. V lost 2 bases to trimming and J lost 7 bases; unmatched junction nucleotides: 3. This CDR3 is built from 15 residues. The CDR3 is CASSLRDRANSPLHF. The CDR3 region has the DNA TGTGCCAGCAGCTTAAGGGACAGGGCAAATTCACCCCTCCACTTT.

This clone showed up just once. The chain recombines TRBV15 with TRBJ1-5; the D is unclear. The CDR3 spans 14 residues. V dropped 0 bases and J dropped 8 bases, with 11 bases sitting between them. The germline V gene encodes CDR1 LNHNV and CDR2 YYDKDF (reference sequence). CDR3 in amino acids: CATSRDRSQKPQHF. Here the CDR3 DNA reads TGTGCCACCAGCAGAGATAGGTCCCAAAAGCCCCAGCATTTT. Complete variable domain (other parts from reference TRBV15 and TRBJ1-5): DAMVIQNPRYQVTQFGKPVTLSCSQTLNHNVMYWYQQKSSQAPKLLFHYYDKDFNNEADTPDNFQSRRPNTSFCFLDIRSPGLGDTAMYLCATSRDRSQKPQHFGDGTRLSIL.

The rearrangement joins TRBV18 to TRBJ2-7, with TRBD2 matching 10 bases. Germline V gives CDR1 KGHSH, CDR2 LQKENI. After removal of 2 bases from V and 2 bases from J, the junction contained 3 bases not matched to a gene. The CDR3 is 15 residues long. The CDR3 DNA reads as TGTGCCAGCTCACCAAGTAGCGGGGGGCCCTACGAGCAGTACTTC. It encodes CASSPSSGGPYEQYF.

The chain links TRBV4-2 to TRBJ2-3; perhaps TRBD2 as D (6 bases). The ends were cut back, 3 bases at V and 0 bases at J, with 16 bases in the middle. CDR1 LGHNA and CDR2 YNFKEQ come from the germline V gene. The CDR3 length is 17 residues. The CDR3 sequence: CASSHSFSGDSTDTQYF. Here the CDR3 DNA reads TGTGCCAGCAGCCATTCTTTCTCGGGGGATAGCACAGATACGCAGTATTTT.

This clone showed up just a few times. This same CDR3 is encoded by further DNA sequences in the sample. The genes are TRBV2 and TRBJ1-3; the D is unclear. V lost 3 bases and J lost 2, with 2 bases in between. The germline CDR1 and CDR2 sequences are SNHLY and FYNNEI. This CDR3 region has 12 residues. CDR3 residues: CASSETGNTIYF. The CDR3 DNA sequence: TGTGCCAGCAGTGAGACTGGAAACACCATATATTTT.

The chain links TRBV6-1 to TRBJ1-5; D is uncertain. Trimming pared 6 bases from V and 9 bases from J, leaving 18 bases between. The CDR3 has 14 residues. Germline CDR1 MNHNS, CDR2 SASEGT. The CDR3 coding sequence is TGTGCCAGCAGCTCCGACATGGTATGGCGGCCCCAGCATTTT. This sequence encodes CASSSDMVWRPQHF.

A word on this clone: A junction boundary mismatches the germline segment, possibly from a read error. The V gene is TRBV5-1, the J gene TRBJ1-2; tentative D call: TRBD1 (5 bases). The CDR3 runs to 16 residues. The V gene's germline CDR1 is SGHRS and CDR2 YFSETQ. CDR3 nucleotides: TGCGCCAGCAGTTTGGTATTCAGCCCAGGGTCCTATGGCTACACCTTC. Its protein is CASSLVFSPGSYGYTF.

The chain recombines TRBV5-1 with TRBJ2-7; possibly TRBD2 for D (5 bases). In germline, CDR1 is SGHRS, CDR2 YFSETQ. This CDR3 has 16 residues. Trimming shortened V by 5 bases and J by 0 bases, and 18 bases separated the two germline ends. This CDR3 reads CASRASGGLSSYEQYF. The DNA of the CDR3 is TGCGCCAGCAGGGCTAGTGGAGGCTTGAGCTCCTACGAGCAGTACTTC.

This chain connects TRBV5-8 to TRBJ2-1; D unclear. The CDR3 is made up of 14 amino acids. Germline V CDR1 and CDR2: SGHTS, YDEGEE. Trimming cost V 5 bases and J 3 bases, with 12 bases left between them. CDR3 bases: TGTGCCAGCAGTTTTGTTACAGACTACAATGAGCAGTTCTTC. Translating it yields CASSFVTDYNEQFF.

This clone was observed once. Other DNA sequences in this sample translate to the same CDR3. The chain uses TRBV7-9 and TRBJ1-4; D call uncertain. The CDR3 has 14 amino acids. V dropped 3 bases and J dropped 0 bases, with 5 bases sitting between them. CDR1 SEHNR and CDR2 FQNEAQ come from the germline V gene (reference sequence). The chain's CDR3 is CASSFAATNEKLFF. The CDR3 DNA is TGTGCCAGCAGCTTCGCTGCAACTAATGAAAAACTGTTTTTT.

The V call is TRBV19, the J call TRBJ2-7; TRBD1 aligns across 9 bases. V was pared by 3 bases and J by 5 bases, with 8 bases of the junction left unmatched. In germline, CDR1 is LNHDA, CDR2 SQIVND (reference sequence). This CDR3 is 15 amino acids long. CDR3 region: CASSMGGQGFNEQYF. The CDR3 nucleotides read TGTGCCAGTAGTATGGGGGGACAGGGATTCAACGAGCAGTACTTC.

CDR3 protein: CASRGPGLGNTEAFF. For the CDR3, the DNA is TGTGCCAGCAGGGGACCGGGACTCGGGAACACTGAAGCTTTCTTT. The rearrangement joins TRBV6-5 to TRBJ1-1; D might be TRBD1 (5 bases). This CDR3 comprises 15 residues. Germline CDR1 is MNHEY and CDR2 is SVGAGI. V lost 6 bases and J 1 base, leaving 15 bases between the germline ends.

This chain joins TRBV6-1 and TRBJ2-1; weak D call: TRBD2 (6 bases). Between the trimmed V and J ends, which lost 7 bases and 9 bases, there was a span of 22 bases. The V gene's germline CDR1 is MNHNS and CDR2 SASEGT. The CDR3 contains 15 residues. The DNA of the CDR3 is TGTGCCAGCACCAAGACTCGAACTAGGCGGGGTGAGCAGTTCTTC. Amino acid sequence: CASTKTRTRRGEQFF.

V usage is TRBV2 and J usage is TRBJ2-2; D ambiguous. The CDR3 totals 15 residues. Germline CDR1 SNHLY, CDR2 FYNNEI. V was pared by 7 bases and J by 6 bases, with 18 bases between. The CDR3 is CASTLDVVASGELFF. CDR3 coding DNA: TGTGCCAGCACCCTCGATGTGGTGGCATCCGGGGAGCTGTTTTTT.

This chain joins TRBV2 and TRBJ2-5, with 11 bases that match TRBD1. The J segment lost 5 bases and the V segment lost 9 bases, leaving 5 bases of the junction unmatched. The germline V gene has CDR1 SNHLY and CDR2 FYNNEI. The length of the CDR3 is 13 residues. The CDR3 nucleotides are TGTGCCAGTGGACAGGGGGCTTCGGAGACCCAGTACTTC. The encoded protein is CASGQGASETQYF.

V is TRBV6-5 and J is TRBJ2-7; D call uncertain. The V end was cut by 1 base, the J end by 7 bases, with 11 bases between. CDR1 is MNHEY, CDR2 SVGAGI, per germline. This CDR3 comprises 13 residues. CDR3 residues: CASSYLGNQEQYF. CDR3 coding DNA: TGTGCCAGCAGTTACTTGGGAAACCAGGAGCAGTACTTC.

The sample holds one count of this clone. V is TRBV28 and J is TRBJ1-2, with a tentative D call TRBD1 (5 bases). Per the germline V gene, CDR1 is MDHEN and CDR2 is SYDVKM. The length of the CDR3 is 13 residues. V lost 5 bases and J 4 bases, leaving 11 bases between the germline ends. CDR3 amino acids: CASSRGDAYGYTF. DNA of the CDR3: TGTGCCAGCAGTAGGGGTGACGCCTATGGCTACACCTTC.

Details on this clone: The same CDR3 can be traced to other DNA sequences in this sample. The chain has TRBV2 and TRBJ2-7, with 9 bases aligning to TRBD1. V dropped 5 bases and J dropped 2; count of bases not matched to a gene: 4. This CDR3 is 14 amino acids long. Germline CDR1 is SNHLY and CDR2 is FYNNEI. CDR3 in amino acids: CASSQQGATYEQYF. The CDR3 DNA is TGTGCCAGCAGTCAACAGGGGGCTACCTACGAGCAGTACTTC.

The chain couples TRBV28 to TRBJ1-4; TRBD1 might be the D (6 bases). Germline lookup yields CDR1 MDHEN and CDR2 SYDVKM. The CDR3 spans 15 residues. V was pared by 3 bases and J by 8 bases, with 16 bases between. The CDR3 spells CASSFTGGAWEKLFF. CDR3 sequence (DNA): TGTGCCAGCAGTTTTACGGGGGGCGCTTGGGAAAAACTGTTTTTT.

The genes are TRBV11-2 and TRBJ2-2, with D perhaps matching TRBD1 (6 bases). Between the trimmed V and J ends, which lost 7 bases and 2 bases, there was a span of 8 bases. Germline V CDR1 and CDR2: SGHAT, FQNNGV. The CDR3 is 13 residues long. CDR3 coding DNA: TGTGCCAGCATGGACAGTAACACCGGGGAGCTGTTTTTT. Translated, it gives CASMDSNTGELFF. The full variable domain, with the rest looked up from reference TRBV11-2 and TRBJ2-2, is EAGVAQSPRYKIIEKRQSVAFWCNPISGHATLYWYQQILGQGPKLLIQFQNNGVVDDSQLPKDRFSAERLKGVDSTLKIQPAKLEDSAVYLCASMDSNTGELFFGEGSRLTVL.